This T cell receptor (beta chain) came from a study of siplizumab effects on memory and regulatory T cells. The study, taken as a whole, reports: Tracing alloreactive clones into unstimulated subsets worked for only a minor fraction of them.

A note on this clone: Antigen: not known.

Some clones are missing from TCRdb's copy, which holds only in-frame ones; the method was immunoSEQ multiplex PCR. The sample includes tens of thousands of clones, 87% of them seen just once. Trimming shortened V by 4 bases and J by 6 bases, and 10 bases separated the two germline ends. The CDR3 has 12 residues. Germline values: CDR1 SGHRS, CDR2 YFSETQ. V gene TRBV5-1 combines with J gene TRBJ1-1; D uncertain. The sample taken for sequencing was Tregs sorted from blood. The sequence derives from a human donor in good health. The CDR3 spells CASSTPGPEAFF. CDR3 DNA sequence: TGCGCCAGCAGCACCCCTGGGCCTGAAGCTTTCTTT. Full variable domain (outside the CDR3, taken from reference TRBV5-1 and TRBJ1-1): KAGVTQTPRYLIKTRGQQVTLSCSPISGHRSVSWYQQTPGQGLQFLFEYFSETQRNKGNFPGRFSGRQFSNSRSEMNVSTLELGDSALYLCASSTPGPEAFFGQGTRLTVV.